This is a list of T cell receptor beta chains from one sample in a study of blood T cell repertoires in COVID-19. The repertoire was sequenced with immunoSEQ multiplex PCR; TCRdb's copy has only in-frame clones and lacks some. The profile shows approximately 200,000 clones, approximately 83% of them singletons. Sample: PBMCs or T cells enriched from blood (not recorded which). These receptors all stem from a man aged 35-49 years who had recovered from COVID-19. The CDR3 runs from the conserved cysteine through the conserved F or W. A D gene is named only where the DNA matches it firmly. Rows may omit the clone size; those that give it use once, few, many or a size class.

>-|-|TRBV5-5|TRBJ1-3
CASSPVVRGFSGNTIYF
TGTGCCAGCAGCCCGGTGGTCAGGGGTTTCTCTGGAAACACCATATATTTT
>-|-|TRBV5-1|TRBJ2-2
CASSSNSANTGELFF
TGCGCCAGCAGCTCGAATTCGGCGAACACCGGGGAGCTGTTTTTT
>-|TRBD2|TRBV5-6|TRBJ2-7
CASSLEIAGGMLGEQYF
TGTGCCAGCAGCTTGGAAATAGCGGGGGGTATGTTAGGCGAGCAGTACTTC
>-|-|TRBV15|TRBJ2-3
CATSRGQTDTQYF
TGTGCCACCAGCAGAGGACAGACAGATACGCAGTATTTT
>-|-|TRBV7-9|TRBJ2-7
CASSMNREGYEQYF
TGTGCCAGCAGCATGAACAGGGAGGGCTACGAGCAGTACTTC
>-|TRBD1|TRBV2|TRBJ1-2
CASSRRGQEYGYTF
TGTGCCAGCAGTCGCAGGGGACAGGAGTATGGCTACACCTTC
>-|-|TRBV7-8|TRBJ1-2
CASSPGGTTNYGYTF
TGTGCCAGCAGCCCGGGGGGTACGACTAACTATGGCTACACCTTC
>-|TRBD2|TRBV3-1/TRBV3-2|TRBJ2-7
CASSPSGLALAYEQYF
TGTGCCAGCAGCCCAAGCGGACTAGCGTTAGCCTACGAGCAGTACTTC
>-|-|TRBV28|TRBJ1-1
CASSWASAEAFF
TGTGCCAGCAGTTGGGCCAGTGCTGAAGCTTTCTTT
>-|TRBD2|TRBV28|TRBJ2-3
CASSLWASGVHTDTQYF
TGTGCCAGCAGTTTATGGGCTAGCGGGGTACACACAGATACGCAGTATTTT
>-|TRBD1|TRBV29-1|TRBJ1-2
CSGMTGAYGYTF
TGCAGCGGAATGACAGGGGCGTATGGCTACACCTTC
>-|-|TRBV6-5|TRBJ1-5
CASSYSRYSNQPQHF
TGTGCCAGCAGTTACTCGCGTTATAGCAATCAGCCCCAGCATTTT
>-|TRBD2|TRBV27|TRBJ2-2
CASSSPGPKGLAGYTGELFF
TGTGCCAGCAGTTCCCCGGGACCCAAAGGACTAGCGGGGTACACCGGGGAGCTGTTTTTT
>-|-|TRBV5-1|TRBJ1-1
CASRLNEESEAFF
TGCGCCAGCCGGCTAAACGAGGAATCTGAAGCTTTCTTT
>-|-|TRBV5-4|TRBJ1-1
CASSLLIQGEAFF
TGTGCCAGCAGCTTGCTGATACAGGGTGAAGCTTTCTTT
>-|TRBD1|TRBV28|TRBJ1-1
CASSPRQGAGEAFF
TGTGCCAGCAGTCCCCGACAGGGCGCGGGGGAAGCTTTCTTT
>few|TRBD2|TRBV7-9|TRBJ2-7
CASSPTRGGTYEQYF
TGTGCCAGCAGCCCGACACGGGGGGGAACCTACGAGCAGTACTTC
>-|-|TRBV1|TRBJ1-3
CTSSLRTGVEGNTIYF
TGCACCAGCAGCCTTCGGACAGGCGTGGAAGGAAACACCATATATTTT
>-|TRBD1|TRBV4-1|TRBJ1-5
CASSPTRGPSNQPQHF
TGCGCCAGCAGCCCCACCAGGGGGCCAAGCAATCAGCCCCAGCATTTT
>-|TRBD1|TRBV5-6|TRBJ2-5
CASSSPGQGMKTQYF
TGTGCCAGCAGCTCCCCGGGACAGGGTATGAAGACCCAGTACTTC
>-|TRBD1|TRBV15|TRBJ2-7
CATSRGPGQGDYEQYF
TGTGCCACCAGCAGAGGGCCGGGACAGGGCGACTACGAGCAGTACTTC
>-|TRBD1|TRBV5-1|TRBJ1-2
CASSLSGQYGYTF
TGCGCCAGCAGCCTTTCGGGACAGTATGGCTACACCTTC
>-|TRBD2|TRBV19|TRBJ2-2
CASSIGGVANTGELFF
TGTGCCAGTAGTATCGGGGGGGTCGCGAACACCGGGGAGCTGTTTTTT
>-|-|TRBV7-8|TRBJ2-1
CASSTGAPSYNEQFF
TGTGCCAGCAGCACTGGGGCCCCATCCTACAATGAGCAGTTCTTC
>-|-|TRBV9|TRBJ2-3
CASSAGGTDTQYF
TGTGCCAGCAGCGCCGGAGGCACAGATACGCAGTATTTT
>-|-|TRBV7-8|TRBJ1-6
CASSPSRIRGSPLHF
TGTGCCAGCAGCCCCAGTCGCATCCGGGGTTCACCCCTCCACTTT
>-|TRBD1|TRBV28|TRBJ1-5
CASFRQGGNQPQHF
TGTGCCAGCTTTCGACAGGGTGGCAATCAGCCCCAGCATTTT
>-|TRBD1|TRBV6-5|TRBJ1-1
CASSYSITGGWTEAFF
TGTGCCAGCAGTTACTCGATTACAGGGGGCTGGACTGAAGCTTTCTTT
>-|-|TRBV13|TRBJ1-6
CASSELKIQGYNSPLHF
TGTGCCAGCAGTGAACTCAAAATCCAGGGGTATAATTCACCCCTCCACTTT
>-|TRBD1|TRBV6-2/TRBV6-3|TRBJ1-1
CASSFQGAEAFF
TGTGCCAGCAGCTTCCAGGGGGCTGAAGCTTTCTTT
>few|-|TRBV5-6|TRBJ1-2
CASSGRHRVEFYGYTF
TGTGCCAGCAGCGGACGCCACAGGGTTGAATTTTATGGCTACACCTTC
>-|-|TRBV3-1/TRBV3-2|TRBJ2-5
CASSPTSGSKETQYF
TGTGCCAGCAGCCCAACGTCCGGTTCCAAAGAGACCCAGTACTTC
>-|-|TRBV7-2|TRBJ2-3
CASREGGRTDTQYF
TGTGCCAGCAGGGAGGGGGGGCGCACAGATACGCAGTATTTT
>-|TRBD1|TRBV19|TRBJ1-4
CASSYSGTANEKLFF
TGTGCCAGTAGTTACTCCGGGACAGCTAATGAAAAACTGTTTTTT
>-|TRBD1|TRBV6-2/TRBV6-3|TRBJ1-1
CASSYSPTGTGHLKAFF
TGTGCCAGCAGTTATTCCCCTACCGGGACAGGGCATCTGAAGGCTTTCTTT
>-|-|TRBV19|TRBJ1-2
CASREGLDVYGYTF
TGTGCCAGTAGGGAGGGACTCGACGTCTATGGCTACACCTTC
>-|TRBD1|TRBV30|TRBJ1-1
CAWSRDRGYTEAFF
TGTGCCTGGAGTCGGGACAGGGGGTACACTGAAGCTTTCTTT